Each of the 9 T cell receptor beta chains below was sequenced from the same sample in a study of shared clonotypes between healthy human individuals. Only in-frame clones appear in the TCRdb table, and some are missing; sequencing was by immunoSEQ multiplex PCR. The sample lists 450,000 to 500,000 clones, over 75% occurring once. The sample taken for sequencing was PBMCs. Receptors originate from a woman aged 40 to 55 in good health. Some clones in this sample may be carry-over from other donors' samples.

This clone has a handful of counts. This may stem from a read error, because a much larger clone lies one nucleotide away. The same CDR3 is also encoded by other DNA sequences in this sample. J is TRBJ2-7 and V is TRBV28; 8 bases agree with TRBD2. From germline, CDR1 is MDHEN and CDR2 SYDVKM. The CDR3 loop spans 15 amino acids. CDR3 amino acids: CASSLVTSGTYEQYF. The CDR3 DNA reads as TGTGCTAGCAGTTTAGTAACTAGCGGTACCTACGAGCAGTACTTC.

The J gene is TRBJ1-4, the V gene TRBV28; D is possibly TRBD1 (5 bases). Trimming removed 6 bases from V and 8 bases from J, with 13 bases in between. CDR1 and CDR2 (germline): MDHEN, SYDVKM. This CDR3 spans 13 amino acids. The CDR3 region is CASSGDPSEKLFF. As DNA, the CDR3 is TGTGCCAGCAGCGGGGACCCCTCCGAAAAACTGTTTTTT.

The chain has TRBV5-4 and TRBJ2-3; possibly TRBD1 for D (7 bases). CDR3 size: 16 residues. CDR1 and CDR2 (germline): SGHNT, YYREEE (reference sequence). V dropped 4 bases and J dropped 2 bases, with 17 bases sitting between them. The CDR3 sequence is CASSPAGQRSTDTQYF. CDR3 sequence (DNA): TGTGCCAGCAGCCCGGCGGGACAGCGCTCCACAGATACGCAGTATTTT.

This clone was recorded once. It differs at one base from a far larger clone, so likely a read error. The rearrangement joins TRBV7-3 to TRBJ2-1, with D tentatively TRBD2 (6 bases). V lost 2 bases, J lost 4 bases, and 18 bases lay in between. The CDR3 is 17 amino acids. CDR1 is SGHTA and CDR2 is FQGTGA in the germline V gene. The CDR3 DNA is TGTGCCAGCAGCTTAGACCCTCGCGGTAGCGGTTACAATGAGCAGTTCTTC. The encoded protein is CASSLDPRGSGYNEQFF. Drawing the rest from reference TRBV7-3 and TRBJ2-1, the complete variable domain is GAGVSQTPSNKVTEKGKYVELRCDPISGHTALYWYRQSLGQGPEFLIYFQGTGAADDSGLPNDRFFAVRPEGSVSTLKIQRTERGDSAVYLCASSLDPRGSGYNEQFFGPGTRLTVL.

The chain joins TRBV7-8 to TRBJ2-1; 8 bases align to TRBD2. The CDR3 runs 17 residues. V was pared by 5 bases and J by 9 bases, with 18 bases of the junction left unmatched. CDR1 is SGHVS and CDR2 is FQNEAQ in the germline V gene. The CDR3 DNA reads TGTGCCAGCAGCCCCAGCCGTGTTAGCGGGGTCCGTAGTGAGCAGTTCTTC. This encodes CASSPSRVSGVRSEQFF.

The J gene is TRBJ2-6, the V gene TRBV4-1; 7 bases are shared with TRBD1. The CDR3 covers 17 residues. V shed 3 bases and J 0 bases; nucleotides not matched to a gene: 5. The germline gives CDR1 MGHRA, CDR2 YSYEKL. The CDR3 DNA sequence: TGCGCCAGCAGCCACGGACAGGCCTACTCTGGGGCCAACGTCCTGACTTTC. Translated, it gives CASSHGQAYSGANVLTF.

The chain couples TRBV11-2 to TRBJ2-7, with 9 bases that match TRBD2. After removal of 3 bases from V and 5 bases from J, the junction contained 8 bases not matched to a gene. Germline V gene lookup returns CDR1 SGHAT and CDR2 FQNNGV. This CDR3 region has 15 residues. CDR3: CASSFPLAGYNEQYF. The CDR3 DNA reads as TGTGCCAGCAGCTTCCCCCTAGCGGGATATAACGAGCAGTACTTC.

V is TRBV4-2 and J is TRBJ2-7; TRBD2 matches at 7 bases. The CDR3 has 16 residues. V lost 1 base and J lost 3; bases outside the gene matches: 9. Germline CDR1 is LGHNA and CDR2 is YNFKEQ. CDR3 sequence (DNA): TGTGCCAGCAGCCAAGGAGGGTCTAGCGGTTACTACGAGCAGTACTTC. Its protein product is CASSQGGSSGYYEQYF.

The V and J genes are TRBV7-9 and TRBJ1-1; D perhaps matches TRBD1 (5 bases). CDR1 is SEHNR and CDR2 is FQNEAQ in the germline V gene (reference sequence). CDR3 length equals 15 residues. V was trimmed by 3 bases and J by 6 bases, leaving 17 bases between them. CDR3 loop: CASSFLGPEVSEAFF. CDR3 nucleotide sequence: TGTGCCAGCAGCTTTCTGGGACCGGAGGTCTCTGAAGCTTTCTTT.